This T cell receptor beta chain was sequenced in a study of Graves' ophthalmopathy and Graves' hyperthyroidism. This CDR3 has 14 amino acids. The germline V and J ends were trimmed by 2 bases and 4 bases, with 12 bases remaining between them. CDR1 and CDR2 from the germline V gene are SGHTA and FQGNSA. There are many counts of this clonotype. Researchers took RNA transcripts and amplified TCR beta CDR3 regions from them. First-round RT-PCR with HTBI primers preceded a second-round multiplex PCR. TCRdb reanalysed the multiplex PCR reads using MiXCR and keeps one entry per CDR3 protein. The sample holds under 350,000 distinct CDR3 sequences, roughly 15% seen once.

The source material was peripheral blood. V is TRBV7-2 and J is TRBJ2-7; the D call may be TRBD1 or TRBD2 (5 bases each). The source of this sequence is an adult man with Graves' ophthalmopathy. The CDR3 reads CASSLQGVAYEQYF. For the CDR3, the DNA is TGTGCCAGCAGCTTACAGGGAGTGGCGTACGAGCAGTACTTC.